This TCR beta chain was recorded in a study of T cell repertoires in cytomegalovirus infection. Trimming took 1 base from V and 5 from J, leaving 11 bases between them. Germline assignment: CDR1 DFQATT and CDR2 SNEGSKA (reference sequence). The CDR3 loop spans 13 amino acids. Via MiXCR, TCRdb re-called the reads, giving one row per CDR3 protein. This table has around 770,000 distinct CDR3 sequences, around 29% appearing once. Turning to this clonotype: Its antigen is still unknown.

The source material was cultured CD8+ T cells from PBMCs, sampled from culture after CMV antigen stimulation. The receptor was isolated from a human donor in good health (CMV status not recorded). Some clones in this sample may be carry-over from other donors' samples. The J gene is TRBJ1-2, the V gene TRBV20-1; the D is unclear. CDR3 in amino acids: CSARVQYPYGYTF. For the CDR3, the DNA is TGCAGTGCTAGAGTTCAGTATCCGTATGGCTACACCTTC.